The 28 T cell receptor beta chains in this list originate from one sample, sequenced in a study of human T cells and chemical hapten exposure. Time point: patch test 2, 6 weeks after DPC sensitization. Regarding treatment: therapeutic diphenylcyclopropenone sensitization with weekly scalp DPC. TCRdb re-called the RACE reads with MiXCR, one entry per CDR3 protein. The sample has 90,000 to 110,000 distinct CDR3 sequences; about a tenth are singletons. Material: whole blood, obtained in connection with sensitization to the hapten diphenylcyclopropenone (DPC). These receptors were collected from a woman aged 35 to 49 with alopecia areata. Some clones in this sample may be carry-over from other donors' samples.

The chain employs TRBV2 and TRBJ1-5; no firm D call. CDR1 SNHLY and CDR2 FYNNEI come from the germline V gene. The CDR3 covers 14 residues. V lost 1 base, J lost 4 bases, and 8 bases lay in between. CDR3 coding DNA: TGTGCCAGCAGTGAAGAGACGGGGAATCAGCCCCAGCATTTT. Translated, it gives CASSEETGNQPQHF.

A note on this clonotype: A read error may explain this, as a much larger clone is one base away. This chain connects TRBV14 to TRBJ1-3; D is unresolved. Germline CDR1 is SGHDN and CDR2 is FVKESK. The CDR3 runs to 11 residues. The CDR3 nucleotides are TGTGCCTGCAGCTCCCGAAACACCATATATTTT. Its protein product is CACSSRNTIYF.

For this clonotype: A read error may explain this, as a much larger clone is one base away. CDR3 nucleotides: TGTGCCAGCTGTTCCACGAAGGCCAGGATGAATCAGCCCCAGCATTTT. This gives the protein CASCSTKARMNQPQHF. This chain joins TRBV6-6 and TRBJ1-5; no clear D. The V and J ends lost 8 bases and 4 bases respectively, with 21 bases between them. This CDR3 is 16 amino acids long. In germline, CDR1 is MNHNY, CDR2 SVGAGI (reference sequence).

This clonotype was counted ten times or more. The chain links TRBV10-3 to TRBJ1-2; D not resolved. CDR3 length: 12 residues. Germline V gene lookup returns CDR1 ENHRY and CDR2 SYGVKD. V was clipped by 7 bases and J by 8 bases, with 14 bases between them. CDR3 DNA sequence: TGTGCCATCACCGGACCTTCTGGGGGCTACACCTTC. Translating it yields CAITGPSGGYTF.

This clonotype was picked up many times. The chain couples TRBV28 to TRBJ2-5; the match to TRBD2 covers 10 bases. The CDR3 is 15 residues long. With V trimmed by 3 bases and J by 1 base, 2 bases remained unmatched. The germline gives CDR1 MDHEN, CDR2 SYDVKM. The CDR3 region has the DNA TGTGCCAGCAGTTTTACTAGCGGGGCCCAAGAGACCCAGTACTTC. This encodes CASSFTSGAQETQYF.

V gene TRBV12-3 or TRBV12-4 combines with J gene TRBJ1-1; D call uncertain. This CDR3 spans 12 amino acids. V lost 4 bases and J lost 5, with 8 bases in between. CDR3 bases: TGTGCCAGCAGTTCCTGGGGTACTGAAGCTTTCTTT. Protein product: CASSSWGTEAFF.

Many counts were recorded for this clonotype. This chain uses TRBV7-2 with TRBJ1-6, with D hard to call. This CDR3 has 13 residues. V lost 5 bases and J lost 5, with 7 bases in between. CDR1 and CDR2 (germline): SGHTA, FQGNSA. The CDR3 loop reads CASSPQDNSPLHF. The CDR3 DNA reads as TGTGCCAGCAGCCCCCAAGATAATTCACCCCTCCACTTT.

V and J are TRBV20-1 and TRBJ1-1; perhaps TRBD1 as D (5 bases). Trimming cost V 5 bases and J 2 bases, with 12 bases left between them. CDR3 length: 13 amino acids. Germline CDR1 and CDR2: DFQATT and SNEGSKA (reference sequence). The CDR3, as DNA: TGCAGTGCTGACCGGGACCTCAACACTGAAGCTTTCTTT. Its translation: CSADRDLNTEAFF.

The sample holds a few counts of this clonotype. The V gene is TRBV27, the J gene TRBJ2-1, with 8 bases identical to TRBD2. Germline CDR1 and CDR2: MNHEY and SMNVEV (reference sequence). This CDR3 contains 16 residues. The ends lost 5 bases at V and 6 bases at J; junction bases unmatched: 12. The CDR3 DNA is TGTGCCAGCAGTCTCTACCTTAGCGGGGCCCTCAATGAGCAGTTCTTC. Protein: CASSLYLSGALNEQFF.

This clonotype was detected many times. The chain carries TRBV7-9 and TRBJ1-1; D uncertain. Germline CDR1 reads SEHNR; CDR2 reads FQNEAQ (reference sequence). The V end lost 1 base, the J end lost 7 bases, and 7 bases lay between the germline ends. The CDR3 has 12 amino acids. For the CDR3, the DNA is TGTGCCAGCAGCTTAGATGTCGTTGAAGCTTTCTTT. Translation: CASSLDVVEAFF.

This clonotype was detected ten times or more. The chain links TRBV12-3 or TRBV12-4 to TRBJ2-3, with D possibly called TRBD1 or TRBD2 (5 bases each). The length of the CDR3 is 13 residues. Between the trimmed V and J ends, which lost 3 bases and 5 bases, there was a span of 9 bases. The CDR3 reads CASSLGEGDTQYF. DNA of the CDR3: TGTGCCAGCAGTTTGGGGGAAGGAGATACGCAGTATTTT.

This clonotype appeared many times. V usage is TRBV20-1 and J usage is TRBJ2-2; no clear D gene. Looked up from germline, CDR1 is DFQATT and CDR2 is SNEGSKA (reference sequence). This CDR3 has 10 amino acids. Trimming left V 5 bases short and J 6 bases short, with 4 bases between. The CDR3 nucleotides are TGCAGTGCTTTCGCCGGGGAGCTGTTTTTT. Protein sequence: CSAFAGELFF.

This clonotype was detected only a few times. This chain connects TRBV6-5 to TRBJ2-7; D perhaps matches TRBD2 (6 bases). The CDR3 is 13 amino acids. Looked up from germline, CDR1 is MNHEY and CDR2 is SVGAGI. V was pared by 6 bases and J by 9 bases, with 18 bases between. For the CDR3, the DNA is TGTGCCAGCAGAGCCGGACGGGGGTCGGCGCAGTACTTC. It is translated as CASRAGRGSAQYF.

This clonotype was counted only a few times. The J gene is TRBJ2-1, the V gene TRBV18, with TRBD2 matching 9 bases. CDR3 size: 17 residues. Unmatched junction bases numbered 9, after V lost 2 bases and J lost 4 bases. Germline values: CDR1 KGHSH, CDR2 LQKENI. CDR3 DNA: TGTGCCAGCTCACCAATCTCCCGGCTAGCGGGGTACAATGAGCAGTTCTTC. Residues: CASSPISRLAGYNEQFF.

This clonotype was picked up many times. The chain uses TRBV5-1 and TRBJ2-1; 8 bases align to TRBD1. The germline V gene encodes CDR1 SGHRS and CDR2 YFSETQ. Losses at the gene ends were 3 bases for V and 3 bases for J; bases not matched to a gene: 2. The CDR3 has 14 amino acids. CDR3 in amino acids: CASSSGGVYNEQFF. The CDR3 nucleotides read TGCGCCAGCAGCTCAGGGGGCGTCTACAATGAGCAGTTCTTC.

In this sample, this clonotype turned up a few times. CDR3 nucleotides: TGCAGTGCCCCGGACAGGCGGCGGCCAGACTATGGCTACACCTTC. Translated, it gives CSAPDRRRPDYGYTF. This chain connects TRBV20-1 to TRBJ1-2; 7 bases agree with TRBD1. Per the germline V gene, CDR1 is DFQATT and CDR2 is SNEGSKA (reference sequence). The V gene end was trimmed by 6 bases and the J gene end by 3 bases; junction bases not matched to a gene: 13. This CDR3 has 15 amino acids.

This clonotype came up many times. The rearrangement uses TRBV7-9 and TRBJ2-2; D unclear. Germline V gene data show CDR1 as SEHNR and CDR2 as FQNEAQ (reference sequence). Trimming left V 4 bases short and J 7 bases short, with 19 bases between. The CDR3 consists of 16 residues. Here the CDR3 reads CASSSSGEPRGGELFF. The CDR3 DNA follows: TGTGCCAGCAGCTCAAGTGGGGAACCCCGCGGCGGGGAGCTGTTTTTT.

A few counts support this clonotype. V is TRBV12-3 or TRBV12-4 and J is TRBJ2-7, with TRBD1 identical over 8 bases. The V and J ends lost 6 bases and 1 base, in that order; junction bases with no gene match: 5. The CDR3 length is 14 residues. This CDR3 reads CASSYGQGSYEQYF. CDR3 coding DNA: TGTGCCAGCAGCTACGGACAGGGTTCCTACGAGCAGTACTTC.

In regard to this clonotype: This may be a read error, as it is one base from a much larger clone. The V call is TRBV29-1, the J call TRBJ2-2, with D unresolved. Trimming cost V 5 bases and J 0 bases, with 10 bases left between them. The CDR3 runs 14 residues. Germline lookup yields CDR1 SQVTM and CDR2 ANQGSEA. The chain's CDR3 is CSVWILPNTGELFF. DNA of the CDR3: TGCAGCGTTTGGATACTACCGAACACCGGGGAGCTGTTTTTT.

This clonotype was seen ten or more times. The chain uses TRBV6-5 and TRBJ2-2; D remains unclear. V gave up 9 bases and J gave up 9 bases, with 14 bases separating them. The CDR3 totals 12 residues. Germline V gene sequence: CDR1 MNHEY, CDR2 SVGAGI. CDR3 sequence reads: CASLGIGRELFF. The CDR3 bases are TGTGCCAGTCTAGGGATAGGCCGGGAGCTGTTTTTT.

To note about this clonotype: A much bigger clone sits one base away, suggesting this may be a read error. The chain joins TRBV18 to TRBJ1-2; 7 bases map to TRBD1. This CDR3 spans 14 amino acids. From germline, CDR1 is KGHSH and CDR2 LQKENI. The DNA for the CDR3 is TGTGTCAGCTCACAGGGGACAGCTGCCTATGGCTACACCTTC. Its protein is CVSSQGTAAYGYTF.

This clonotype was recorded many times. The V gene is TRBV7-3, the J gene TRBJ2-2, with D possibly being TRBD1 (5 bases). Trimming took off 5 bases at V and 1 base at J, with 11 bases between the two ends. Germline CDR1 reads SGHTA; CDR2 reads FQGTGA. The CDR3 length is 15 residues. The CDR3 region has the DNA TGTGCCAGCAGCCGTCAGGGCTTGAACACCGGGGAGCTGTTTTTT. This encodes CASSRQGLNTGELFF.

This clonotype was recorded at least ten times. V is TRBV11-2 and J is TRBJ2-6, with 9 bases fitting TRBD2. The V and J ends lost 5 bases and 4 bases, in that order; junction bases with no gene match: 3. Germline CDR1 SGHAT, CDR2 FQNNGV. This CDR3 region has 15 residues. This chain's CDR3 is CASSVGTSGANVLTF. As DNA, the CDR3 is TGTGCCAGCAGCGTAGGGACTAGCGGGGCCAACGTCCTGACTTTC.

Concerning this clonotype: Mismatch with germline at one junction end may stem from a read error. V gene TRBV7-2 combines with J gene TRBJ2-3; D gene ambiguous. This CDR3 has 15 amino acids. CDR1 is SGHTA, CDR2 FQGNSA, per germline. For the CDR3, the DNA is TGTGCCAGCAGCTTAGTTGGCATCCGCACAGATATGCAGTATTTT. This codes for CASSLVGIRTDMQYF.

As DNA, the CDR3 is TGTGCCAGCAGCTGGGGACAGCCGAACACTGAAGCTTTCTTT. Translation: CASSWGQPNTEAFF. The genes are TRBV5-4 and TRBJ1-1; TRBD1 matches 7 bases. This CDR3 spans 14 amino acids. The V gene's germline CDR1 is SGHNT and CDR2 YYREEE (reference sequence). Germline trimming cut 3 bases from V and 1 base from J; bases unmatched to any gene: 3.

This clonotype turned up a few times. This chain connects TRBV6-2 or TRBV6-3 to TRBJ2-7; TRBD1 agrees at 10 bases. The CDR3 is made up of 12 amino acids. J lost 6 bases, V lost 6 bases, and 2 bases had no gene match. Germline V CDR1 and CDR2: MNHEY, SVGEGT. The CDR3 region is CASSGTGVEQYF. Here the CDR3 DNA reads TGTGCCAGCAGCGGGACAGGGGTCGAGCAGTACTTC.

This clonotype has ten or more counts. The chain recombines TRBV30 with TRBJ2-1; 7 nucleotides agree with TRBD1. This CDR3 has 15 residues. J gave up 1 base and V 4 bases, and 7 bases lay outside the gene matches. The germline gives CDR1 GTSNPN, CDR2 SVGIG (reference sequence). The CDR3 nucleotides read TGTGCCTGGACCCCGACAGGGTATTCCTACAATGAGCAGTTCTTC. Protein product: CAWTPTGYSYNEQFF.

The V and J genes are TRBV4-3 and TRBJ2-5; D is uncertain. V dropped 1 base and J dropped 7 bases, with 16 bases sitting between them. Germline V CDR1 and CDR2: LGHNA, YSLEER. The length of the CDR3 is 15 residues. The CDR3, as DNA: TGCGCCAGCAGCCAAGGGTACATGATGACGGCGACCCAGTACTTC. Protein sequence: CASSQGYMMTATQYF.